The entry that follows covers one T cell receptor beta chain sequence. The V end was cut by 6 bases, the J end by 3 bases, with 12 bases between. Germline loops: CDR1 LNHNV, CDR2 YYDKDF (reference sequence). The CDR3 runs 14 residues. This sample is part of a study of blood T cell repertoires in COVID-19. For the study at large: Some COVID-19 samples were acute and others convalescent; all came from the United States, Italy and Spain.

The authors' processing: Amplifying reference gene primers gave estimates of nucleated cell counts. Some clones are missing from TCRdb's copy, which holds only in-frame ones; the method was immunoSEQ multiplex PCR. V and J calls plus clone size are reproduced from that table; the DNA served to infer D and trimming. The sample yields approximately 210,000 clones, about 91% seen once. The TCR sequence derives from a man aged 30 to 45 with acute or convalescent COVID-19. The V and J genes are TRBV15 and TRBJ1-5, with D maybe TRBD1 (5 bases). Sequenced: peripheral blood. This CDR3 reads CATRKDSLNQPQHF. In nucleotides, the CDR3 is TGTGCCACCAGAAAAGACAGTCTCAATCAGCCCCAGCATTTT.